This is a list of T cell receptor beta chains from one sample in a study of blood T cell repertoires in COVID-19. TCRdb's table, derived via immunoSEQ multiplex PCR, lists solely in-frame clones and lacks some. The sample lists over 150,000 clones; 84% were seen once. The sequenced sample consisted of peripheral blood. The receptor set was obtained from a human donor in a cohort sampled during active COVID-19. Both conserved end residues are part of each CDR3. A D gene is named only where the DNA matches it firmly. Not all rows give a size; the values are once, few, many and, for expanded clones, a class.

D gene	clone size	V gene	J gene	CDR3 DNA	CDR3 protein
.	.	TRBV7-9	TRBJ2-1	TGTGCCAGCTCAGTAGCGGCGTACAATGAGCAGTTCTTC	CASSVAAYNEQFF
TRBD1	.	TRBV12-5	TRBJ1-5	TGTGCTAGTGGTTTGGCGGGCTGGGACAGGGACAATCAGCCCCAGCATTTT	CASGLAGWDRDNQPQHF
.	.	TRBV27	TRBJ2-1	TGTGCCAGCAGTCGGCGGGCCCACAATGAGCAGTTCTTC	CASSRRAHNEQFF
TRBD2	.	TRBV28	TRBJ2-3	TGTGCCAGCAGCTTACTCCCGGGACTAGCAGCTAGCACAGATACGCAGTATTTT	CASSLLPGLAASTDTQYF
.	.	TRBV6-6	TRBJ2-7	TGTGCCAGCAGTTACTCGGTCGACAGTCCCTACGAGCAGTACTTC	CASSYSVDSPYEQYF
TRBD1	.	TRBV12-5	TRBJ2-7	TGTGCTAGTGGTTTGGTACTGCAGGGGGAGTACGAGCAGTACTTC	CASGLVLQGEYEQYF
.	many	TRBV12-3/TRBV12-4	TRBJ1-4	TGTGCCAGCAGTCCCTTCCCCGAAAAACTGTTTTTT	CASSPFPEKLFF
TRBD1	once	TRBV19	TRBJ1-5	TGTGCCAGTACTCATACAGGGGGAAGCAATCAGCCCCAGCATTTT	CASTHTGGSNQPQHF
.	.	TRBV29-1	TRBJ2-1	TGCAGCGTTGGGCGGAGCTCCTACAATGAGCAGTTCTTC	CSVGRSSYNEQFF
TRBD2	.	TRBV11-2	TRBJ2-7	TGTGCCAGCAGCAGTCGGGGGGGGACTATCGACGACGAGCAGTACTTC	CASSSRGGTIDDEQYF
TRBD2	.	TRBV28	TRBJ2-3	TGTGCCAGCAGTCCCGGGCCACTAGCGGGAGAACCAGCAGATACGCAGTATTTT	CASSPGPLAGEPADTQYF
TRBD2	once	TRBV11-2	TRBJ2-5	TGTGCCAGCAGCGGGGGGGGAGAGACCCAGTACTTC	CASSGGGETQYF
.	.	TRBV30	TRBJ1-2	TGTGCCTGGAGTGTACCCAGGATTAACTATGGCTACACCTTC	CAWSVPRINYGYTF
TRBD2	once	TRBV28	TRBJ2-1	TGTGCCAGCAGTTTTGTAGCGGGAGGGCGGGAGCAGTTCTTC	CASSFVAGGREQFF
.	.	TRBV3-1/TRBV3-2	TRBJ1-3	TGTGCCAGCAGCCTACGGAGCTCTGGAAACACCATATATTTT	CASSLRSSGNTIYF
.	few	TRBV28	TRBJ1-2	TGTGCCAGCAGCGTCGGGCGGGACTATGGCTACACCTTC	CASSVGRDYGYTF
TRBD2	.	TRBV4-1	TRBJ2-7	TGCGCCAGCAGCCAAGAGGAATGGGCTAGCGGGAACGGCTACGAGCAGTACTTC	CASSQEEWASGNGYEQYF
.	.	TRBV11-2	TRBJ2-3	TGTGCCAGCAGCTTAGGCGGGCCTTATAGCACAGATACGCAGTATTTT	CASSLGGPYSTDTQYF
TRBD2	.	TRBV3-1/TRBV3-2	TRBJ2-1	TGTGCCAGCAGCGACCAGGGGACTAGCGGGAGGCTCTATGAGCAGTTCTTC	CASSDQGTSGRLYEQFF
TRBD1	.	TRBV18	TRBJ1-1	TGTGCCAGCTCACCCCGGGACAGCGATTTGAACACTGAAGCTTTCTTT	CASSPRDSDLNTEAFF
.	.	TRBV7-9	TRBJ1-1	TGTGCCAGCAGCTTAAGGGGTAACACTGAAGCTTTCTTT	CASSLRGNTEAFF
TRBD1	.	TRBV18	TRBJ1-5	TGTGCCAGCTCACCACCGATTGGACAGGGTAGCAATCAGCCCCAGCATTTT	CASSPPIGQGSNQPQHF
TRBD2	.	TRBV10-2	TRBJ2-3	TGCGCCAGCAGTGACCTAGCGGGAGCATTAGTGAGCACAGATACGCAGTATTTT	CASSDLAGALVSTDTQYF
.	once	TRBV2	TRBJ1-5	TGTGCCAGCAGTGAAACGTGGGGGGTAGGACAGCCCCAGCATTTT	CASSETWGVGQPQHF
TRBD2	.	TRBV28	TRBJ2-5	TGTGCCAGCAGTGCCCCGGGACTAGCGGAAGAGACCCAGTACTTC	CASSAPGLAEETQYF
TRBD1	.	TRBV28	TRBJ2-7	TGTGCCAGCAGCCCAGGGGGTTGGGGGACAGGGGGGTACGAGCAGTACTTC	CASSPGGWGTGGYEQYF
.	.	TRBV5-6	TRBJ1-6	TGTGCCAGCAGCATGAGGAGGTCACCCCTCCACTTT	CASSMRRSPLHF
TRBD1	.	TRBV2	TRBJ2-3	TGTGCCAGCAATGAGGACAGGGTACGCACAGATACGCAGTATTTT	CASNEDRVRTDTQYF
.	.	TRBV27	TRBJ1-2	TGTGCCAGCAGTCAGATTCAGGGTTATGGCTACACCTTC	CASSQIQGYGYTF
TRBD2	.	TRBV28	TRBJ2-3	TGTGCCAGCAGTTTAGGCGGGAGCGGGACAGATACGCAGTATTTT	CASSLGGSGTDTQYF
.	.	TRBV5-4	TRBJ2-3	TGTGCCAGCAGCGGACTGCAAGGCACAGATACGCAGTATTTT	CASSGLQGTDTQYF
.	.	TRBV5-1	TRBJ2-2	TGCGCCAGCAGCTTGGCCTGGGGAGCTAGGGAGCTGTTTTTT	CASSLAWGARELFF
TRBD2	few	TRBV7-2	TRBJ2-7	TGTGCCAGCAGCTTAATGACTAGCGGTCCGGAGTACTTC	CASSLMTSGPEYF
.	.	TRBV9	TRBJ2-1	TGTGCCAGCAGCCGCCTAGACAGCCCCACAATGCAGCAGTTCTTC	CASSRLDSPTMQQFF
TRBD1	.	TRBV6-1	TRBJ1-4	TGTGCCAGCAGTGAAGAGACAGGGACTAATGAAAAACTGTTTTTT	CASSEETGTNEKLFF
.	.	TRBV29-1	TRBJ2-3	TGCAGCGTTCGGTTTCAGGGTCGCGCAGATACGCAGTATTTT	CSVRFQGRADTQYF
.	.	TRBV28	TRBJ2-7	TGTGCCAGCAGGCCTCGGGGTGTAGGTCCGGGAACCTACGAGTCGCAGTACTTC	CASRPRGVGPGTYESQYF
.	.	TRBV11-2	TRBJ2-2	TGTGCCAGCAGTCATAAGGGGCGGTCCGGGGAGCTGTTTTTT	CASSHKGRSGELFF
TRBD2	.	TRBV6-4	TRBJ2-1	TGTGCCAGCAGAACTAAACCGGGACTAGCGTACAATGAGCAGTTCTTC	CASRTKPGLAYNEQFF
TRBD2	.	TRBV28	TRBJ2-7	TGTGCCAGCAGTTCCCCGCCGACTAGCGGGAGTCTCGAGCAGTACTTC	CASSSPPTSGSLEQYF
.	once	TRBV3-1/TRBV3-2	TRBJ2-2	TGTGCCAGCGCGAGATCCGGGGAGCTGTTTTTT	CASARSGELFF